This T cell receptor beta chain was captured in a study of OX40 agonist ivuxolimab in advanced cancers. Study observations and caveats: Both CD4+ and CD8+ T cell populations in blood had undergone clonal expansion by week 6 at 0.1 to 3.0 mg/kg.

Method: immunoSEQ multiplex PCR; TCRdb's copy keeps in-frame clones and lacks some. The sample carries approximately 87,000 clones, 92% recorded once. As regards this clone: Its antigen is currently unknown.

Specimen: CD4+ or CD8+ T cells sorted from blood, collected in a trial of the OX40 agonist ivuxolimab. This TCR derives from an adult with an advanced solid tumor such as melanoma, head and neck, liver or kidney cancer.

CDR3: CASSLGLAGGYNEQFF. CDR3 coding DNA: TGTGCCAGCAGCCTGGGACTAGCGGGAGGCTACAATGAGCAGTTCTTC. The chain uses TRBV13 and TRBJ2-1, with 15 bases aligning to TRBD2. Germline-derived CDR1 and CDR2 are PRHDT and FYEKMQ (reference sequence). V trimming: 5 bases; J trimming: 3 bases; junction bases outside the gene matches: 2. This CDR3 region has 16 residues.